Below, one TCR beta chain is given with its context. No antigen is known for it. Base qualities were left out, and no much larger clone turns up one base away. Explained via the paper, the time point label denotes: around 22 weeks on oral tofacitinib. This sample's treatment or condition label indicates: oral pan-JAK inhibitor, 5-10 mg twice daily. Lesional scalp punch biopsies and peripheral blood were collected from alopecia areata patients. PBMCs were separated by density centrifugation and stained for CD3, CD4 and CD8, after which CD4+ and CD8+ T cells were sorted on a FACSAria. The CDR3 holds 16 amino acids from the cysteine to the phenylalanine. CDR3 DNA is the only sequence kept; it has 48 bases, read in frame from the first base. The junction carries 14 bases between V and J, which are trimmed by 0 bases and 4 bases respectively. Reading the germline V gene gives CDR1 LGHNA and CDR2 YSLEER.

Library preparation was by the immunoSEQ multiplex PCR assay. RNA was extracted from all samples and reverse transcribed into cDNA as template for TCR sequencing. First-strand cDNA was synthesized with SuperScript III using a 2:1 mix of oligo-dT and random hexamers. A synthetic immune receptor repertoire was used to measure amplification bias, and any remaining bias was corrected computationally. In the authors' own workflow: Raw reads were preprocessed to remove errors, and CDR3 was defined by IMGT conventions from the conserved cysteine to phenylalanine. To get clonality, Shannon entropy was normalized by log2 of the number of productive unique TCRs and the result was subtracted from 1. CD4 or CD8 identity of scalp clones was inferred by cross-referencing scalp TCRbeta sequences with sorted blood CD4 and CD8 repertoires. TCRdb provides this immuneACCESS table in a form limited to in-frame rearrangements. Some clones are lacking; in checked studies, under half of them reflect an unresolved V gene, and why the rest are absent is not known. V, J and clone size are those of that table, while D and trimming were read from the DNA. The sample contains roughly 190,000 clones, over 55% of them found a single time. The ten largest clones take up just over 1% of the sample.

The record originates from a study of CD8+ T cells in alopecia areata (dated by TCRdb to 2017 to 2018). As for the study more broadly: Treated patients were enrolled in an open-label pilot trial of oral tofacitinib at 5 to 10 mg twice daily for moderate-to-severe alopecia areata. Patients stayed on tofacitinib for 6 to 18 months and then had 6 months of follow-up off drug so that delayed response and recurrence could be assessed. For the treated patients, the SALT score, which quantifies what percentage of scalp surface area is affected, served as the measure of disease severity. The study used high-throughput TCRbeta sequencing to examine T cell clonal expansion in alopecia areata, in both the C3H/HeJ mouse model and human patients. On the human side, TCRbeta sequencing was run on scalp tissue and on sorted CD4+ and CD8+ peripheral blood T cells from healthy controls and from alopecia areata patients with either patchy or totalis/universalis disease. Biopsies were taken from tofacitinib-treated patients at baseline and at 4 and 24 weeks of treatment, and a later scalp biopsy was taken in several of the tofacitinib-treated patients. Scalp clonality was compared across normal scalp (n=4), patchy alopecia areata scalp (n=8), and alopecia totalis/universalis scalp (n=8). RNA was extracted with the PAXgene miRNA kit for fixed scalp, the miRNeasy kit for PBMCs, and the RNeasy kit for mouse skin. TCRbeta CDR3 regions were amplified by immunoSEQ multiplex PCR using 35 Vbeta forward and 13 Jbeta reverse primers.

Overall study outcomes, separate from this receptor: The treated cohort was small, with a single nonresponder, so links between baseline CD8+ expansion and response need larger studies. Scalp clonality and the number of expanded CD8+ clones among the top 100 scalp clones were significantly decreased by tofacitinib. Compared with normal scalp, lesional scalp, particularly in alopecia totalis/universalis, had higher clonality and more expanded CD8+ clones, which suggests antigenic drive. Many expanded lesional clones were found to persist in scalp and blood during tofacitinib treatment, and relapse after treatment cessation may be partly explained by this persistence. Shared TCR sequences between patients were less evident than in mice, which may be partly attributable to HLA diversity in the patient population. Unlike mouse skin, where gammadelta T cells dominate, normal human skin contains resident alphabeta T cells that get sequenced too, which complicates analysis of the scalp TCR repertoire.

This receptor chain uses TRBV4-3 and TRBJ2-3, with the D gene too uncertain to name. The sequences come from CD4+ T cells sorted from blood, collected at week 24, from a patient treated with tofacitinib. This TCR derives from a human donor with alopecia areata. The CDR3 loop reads CASSQDRHPGADTQYF. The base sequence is TGCGCCAGCAGCCAAGATCGTCACCCCGGCGCAGATACGCAGTATTTT.